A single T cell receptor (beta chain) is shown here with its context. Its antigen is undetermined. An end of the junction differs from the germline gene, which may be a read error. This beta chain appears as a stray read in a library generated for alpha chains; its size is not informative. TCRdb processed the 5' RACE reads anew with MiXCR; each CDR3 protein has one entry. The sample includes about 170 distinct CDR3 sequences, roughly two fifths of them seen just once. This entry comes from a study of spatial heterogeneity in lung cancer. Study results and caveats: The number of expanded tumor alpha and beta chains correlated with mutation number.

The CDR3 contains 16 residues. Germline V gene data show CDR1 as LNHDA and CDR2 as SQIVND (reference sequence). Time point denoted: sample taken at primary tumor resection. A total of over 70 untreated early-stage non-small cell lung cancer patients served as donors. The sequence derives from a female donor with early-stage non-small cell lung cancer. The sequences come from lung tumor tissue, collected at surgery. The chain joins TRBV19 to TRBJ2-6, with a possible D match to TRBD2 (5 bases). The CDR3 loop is CTSSALEPPTVLVLTF. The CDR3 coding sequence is TGTACCAGTAGCGCCCTAGAACCGCCGACCGTACTCGTCCTGACTTTC.